These T cell receptor beta chains were read from a single sample in a study of T cells after yellow fever vaccination. MiXCR, applied by TCRdb to the 5' RACE reads, yields one record per CDR3 protein. Among under 50,000 distinct CDR3 sequences listed, 5.5% to 8% were seen once. The sequencing here drew on PBMCs, either bulk or a sorted T-cell subset (CD4+, CD8+, memory, or dextramer-sorted; not recorded which), taken 45 days after the yellow fever booster vaccination. These receptors came from a man under 40 who received the YFV17D yellow fever vaccine. CDR3s include the opening cysteine and the closing phenylalanine or tryptophan. The D gene is left open where the match is weak. Rows give clone size only sometimes, using once, few, many, or a class for an expanded clone.

abundance	j_gene	d_gene	v_gene	CDR3nt	CDR3aa
many	TRBJ2-1	TRBD1	TRBV24-1	TGTGCCACCAGAGGACAGGTTCCTACTGAGCAGTTCTTC	CATRGQVPTEQFF
few	TRBJ1-1	.	TRBV12-3/TRBV12-4	TGTGCCAGCAGTTTTTCGAGTATGAACACTGAAGCTTTCTTT	CASSFSSMNTEAFF
.	TRBJ2-1	.	TRBV11-2	TGTGCCAGCAGCTTAGACGAACTGGCCCGGTTCTTC	CASSLDELARFF
.	TRBJ1-1	.	TRBV7-2	TGTGCCAGCAGCTTAAGGCCAACTGAAGCTTTCTTT	CASSLRPTEAFF
many	TRBJ1-5	.	TRBV6-5	TGTGCCAGCAGTCGTGGAACAGGGTTCAGCAATCAGCCCCAGCATTTT	CASSRGTGFSNQPQHF
.	TRBJ2-3	TRBD2	TRBV9	TGTGCCAGCTCGGGACTAGCGGGAGTAGATACGCAGTATTTT	CASSGLAGVDTQYF
many	TRBJ1-5	.	TRBV5-1	TGCGCCAGCAGTCTGGCTGGACAAAGCAATCAGCCCCAGCATTTT	CASSLAGQSNQPQHF
few	TRBJ1-2	.	TRBV7-9	TGTGCCAGCAGCTTAGAAGGGTTTGGCTACACCTTC	CASSLEGFGYTF
many	TRBJ2-2	TRBD1	TRBV4-2	TGTGCCAGCAGCCCGGGACAGGGTGAAACCGGGGAGCTGTTTTTT	CASSPGQGETGELFF
few	TRBJ2-2	TRBD2	TRBV5-1	TGCGCCAGCAGCTTCGGCGGGGGCACCGGGGAGCTGTTTTTT	CASSFGGGTGELFF
many	TRBJ2-5	.	TRBV29-1	TGCAGCGTTGAACCAGGGGAAGAGACCCAGTACTTC	CSVEPGEETQYF
few	TRBJ2-5	.	TRBV5-1	TGCGCCAGCAGCATTGGGACATTCCAAGAGACCCAGTACTTC	CASSIGTFQETQYF
.	TRBJ1-2	.	TRBV5-1	TGCGCCAGCAGCTTGTCCGATCCGGGGGCGGATGGCTACACCTTC	CASSLSDPGADGYTF
.	TRBJ2-1	.	TRBV7-2	TGTGCCAGCAGCCACAAAACAACGACCTACAATGAGCAGTTCTTC	CASSHKTTTYNEQFF